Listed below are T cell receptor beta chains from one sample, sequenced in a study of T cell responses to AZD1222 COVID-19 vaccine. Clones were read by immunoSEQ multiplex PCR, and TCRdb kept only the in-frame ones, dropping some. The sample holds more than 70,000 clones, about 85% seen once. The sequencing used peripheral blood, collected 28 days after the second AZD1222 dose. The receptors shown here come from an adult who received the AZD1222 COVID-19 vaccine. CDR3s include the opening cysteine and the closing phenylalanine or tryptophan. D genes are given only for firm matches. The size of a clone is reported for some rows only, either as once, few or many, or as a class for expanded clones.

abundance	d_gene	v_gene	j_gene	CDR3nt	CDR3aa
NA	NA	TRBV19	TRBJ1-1	TGTGCCAGTAGTTATAGGGCAGGTAGGCCTGAAGCTTTCTTT	CASSYRAGRPEAFF
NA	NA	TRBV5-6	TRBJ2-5	TGTGCCAGCAGCCTAGTAGACCCTCAGGCCCAGTACTTC	CASSLVDPQAQYF
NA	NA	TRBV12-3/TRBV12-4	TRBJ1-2	TGTGCCAGCAGGGACTCATGGAACTATGGCTACACCTTC	CASRDSWNYGYTF
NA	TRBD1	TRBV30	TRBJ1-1	TGTGCCTGGAAGGAGGGGGCTTCTCCTGAAGCTTTCTTT	CAWKEGASPEAFF
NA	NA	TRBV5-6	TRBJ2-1	TGTGCCAGCAGCTTGGCCTGGGGGGCTTACAATGAGCAGTTCTTC	CASSLAWGAYNEQFF
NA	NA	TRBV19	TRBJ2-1	TGTGCCAGTACCATAGGGGCCTCCCCCTACAATGAGCAGTTCTTC	CASTIGASPYNEQFF
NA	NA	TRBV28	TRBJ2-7	TGTGCCAGCAGTACCCAGGCTACCTACGAGCAGTACTTC	CASSTQATYEQYF
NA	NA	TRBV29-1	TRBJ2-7	TGCAGCGTTGTATCATTGCGCTACGAGCAGTACTTC	CSVVSLRYEQYF
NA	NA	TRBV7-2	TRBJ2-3	TGTGCCAGCAGTAGACGCGTGGGCGGGATGAGCACAGATACGCAGTATTTT	CASSRRVGGMSTDTQYF
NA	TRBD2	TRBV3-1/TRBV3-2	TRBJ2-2	TGTGCCAGCAGCCATGGGACTAGCGGGAGAACCGGGGAGCTGTTTTTT	CASSHGTSGRTGELFF
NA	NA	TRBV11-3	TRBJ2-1	TGTGCCAGCAGCTTAGGGGGAGTGGCGGGGAATGAGCAGTTCTTC	CASSLGGVAGNEQFF
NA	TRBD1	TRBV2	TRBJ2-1	TGTGCCAGCAAAGAAGGACAGGGGTCGGGGCAGTTCTTC	CASKEGQGSGQFF
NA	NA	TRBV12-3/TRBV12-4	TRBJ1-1	TGTGCCAGCAGTTTAGGGCTGAACACTGAAGCTTTCTTT	CASSLGLNTEAFF
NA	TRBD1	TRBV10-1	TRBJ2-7	TGCGCCAGCAGCGTCGGGACAGGGGCCTACGAGCAGTACTTC	CASSVGTGAYEQYF
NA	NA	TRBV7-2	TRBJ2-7	TGTGCCAGCAGCTTAGAGGGACACTACGAGCAGTACTTC	CASSLEGHYEQYF
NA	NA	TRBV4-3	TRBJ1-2	TGCGCCAGCAGCCAAGAGCCTTCTTATGTCGCATCTAACTATGGCTACACCTTC	CASSQEPSYVASNYGYTF
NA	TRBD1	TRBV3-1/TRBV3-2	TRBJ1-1	TGTGCCAGCAGCCAGGTACCTGGGACAGGGGCGCTCGGGCGAGCTTTCTTT	CASSQVPGTGALGRAFF
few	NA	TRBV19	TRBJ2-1	TGTGCCAGTAGTTCCCGAGAGGGCGGCAATGAGCAGTTCTTC	CASSSREGGNEQFF
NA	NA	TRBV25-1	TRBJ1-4	TGTGCCAGCAGTGAATCAAGGGGAGCTAATGAAAAACTGTTTTTT	CASSESRGANEKLFF
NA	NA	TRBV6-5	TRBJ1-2	TGTGCCAGCACTCTCAGGAGGGGGTATGGCTACACCTTC	CASTLRRGYGYTF
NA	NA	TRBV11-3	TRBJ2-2	TGTGCCAGCAGCGGGGGCGGGACACTTAGTACCGGGGAGCTGTTTTTT	CASSGGGTLSTGELFF
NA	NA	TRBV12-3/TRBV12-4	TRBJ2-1	TGTGCCAGCAGATCCGGTACCTACAATGAGCAGTTCTTC	CASRSGTYNEQFF
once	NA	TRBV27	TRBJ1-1	TGTGCCAGCAGTTTGAGAACCCAGAACACTGAAGCTTTCTTT	CASSLRTQNTEAFF
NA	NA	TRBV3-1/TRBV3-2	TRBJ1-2	TGTGCCAGCAGCCAAGATTACGGTGGGGACTCGCGGAATGTTAACTATGGCTACACCTTC	CASSQDYGGDSRNVNYGYTF
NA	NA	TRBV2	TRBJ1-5	TGTGCCAGCAGTGGACAGACAGACAATCAGCCCCAGCATTTT	CASSGQTDNQPQHF
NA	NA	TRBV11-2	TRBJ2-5	TGTGCCAGCAGCTATCGGGAGACCCAGTACTTC	CASSYRETQYF
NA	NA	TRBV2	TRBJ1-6	TGTGCCAGCACCCCGCGAGGGATAGGATCACCCCTCCACTTT	CASTPRGIGSPLHF
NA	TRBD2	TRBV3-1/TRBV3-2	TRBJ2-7	TGTGCCAGCAGCCGATATAGCGGGAGAGGCTACGAGCAGTACTTC	CASSRYSGRGYEQYF
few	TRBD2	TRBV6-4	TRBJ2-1	TGTGCCAGCAGTGCCCTGACTAGCGGGAGGGCTGAGCAGTTCTTC	CASSALTSGRAEQFF
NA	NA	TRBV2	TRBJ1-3	TGTGCCAGCAGCAAGGGGCGATTTGGAAACACCATATATTTT	CASSKGRFGNTIYF
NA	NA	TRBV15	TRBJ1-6	TGTGCCACCAGCGGACCGGTGAGCTCCTATAATTCACCCCTCCACTTT	CATSGPVSSYNSPLHF
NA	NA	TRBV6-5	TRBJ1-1	TGTGCCAGCACCCTAGGACCGAACACTGAAGCTTTCTTT	CASTLGPNTEAFF
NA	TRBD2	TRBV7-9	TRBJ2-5	TGTGCCACCGACCTGGGACTAGCGGACCAAGAGACCCAGTACTTC	CATDLGLADQETQYF
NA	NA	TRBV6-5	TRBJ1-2	TGTGCCAGCAGTTACTCGAGGCAGCGAGGGGCCTATGGCTACACCTTC	CASSYSRQRGAYGYTF
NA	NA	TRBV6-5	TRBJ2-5	TGTGCCAGCAGCCGTACCGGGTCTTCAGAGACCCAGTACTTC	CASSRTGSSETQYF
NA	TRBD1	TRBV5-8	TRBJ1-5	TGTGCCAGCGCCCCGGGGCAGGGGGCAAATCAGCCCCAGCATTTT	CASAPGQGANQPQHF
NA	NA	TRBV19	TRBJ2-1	TGTGCCAGTAGTCACACAGGGCAGGCGTACAATGAGCAGTTCTTC	CASSHTGQAYNEQFF
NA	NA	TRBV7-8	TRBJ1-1	TGTGCCAGCAGCCAGGAGACTAACACTGAAGCTTTCTTT	CASSQETNTEAFF
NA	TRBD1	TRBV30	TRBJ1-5	TGTGCCTGGAGCAGGGGGCTCGATCAGCCCCAGCATTTT	CAWSRGLDQPQHF
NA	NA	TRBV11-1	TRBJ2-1	TGTGCCAGCAGCTTAGATGGGACCTCCTCCTACAATGAGCAGTTCTTC	CASSLDGTSSYNEQFF
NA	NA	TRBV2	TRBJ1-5	TGTGCCAGCAGCCCCACCGCTAGCAATCAGCCCCAGCATTTT	CASSPTASNQPQHF
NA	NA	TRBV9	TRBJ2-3	TGTGCCAGCAGCGTAGTGGCAGGGGAGGCCACAGATACGCAGTATTTT	CASSVVAGEATDTQYF
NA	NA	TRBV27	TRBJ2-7	TGTGCCAGCAGTTCCCCCGGGGCGGGAAAAACCTACGAGCAGTACTTC	CASSSPGAGKTYEQYF
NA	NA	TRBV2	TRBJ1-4	TGTGCCAGCAGGACCCGCGGAATTAATGAAAAACTGTTTTTT	CASRTRGINEKLFF
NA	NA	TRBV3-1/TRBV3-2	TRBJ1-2	TGTGCCAGCAGGCAGTTTGAGGCATCGGGCTATGGCTACACCTTC	CASRQFEASGYGYTF
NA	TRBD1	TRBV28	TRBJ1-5	TGTGCCAGCAGTTCGACAGGGTCCCTACAGCCCCAGCATTTT	CASSSTGSLQPQHF
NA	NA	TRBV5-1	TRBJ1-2	TGCGCCAGCAGCTTGAGTCTTCTGAACTATGGCTACACCTTC	CASSLSLLNYGYTF
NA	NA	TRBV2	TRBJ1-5	TGTGCCAGCAGGGAGGGACATCTAGGGGACAATCAGCCCCAGCATTTT	CASREGHLGDNQPQHF
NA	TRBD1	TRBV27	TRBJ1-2	TGTGCCAGCAGTCCCGACAGGGGTTATGGCTACACCTTC	CASSPDRGYGYTF
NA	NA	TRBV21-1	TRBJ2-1	TGTGCCAGCAGCAGCCGGACTAGCGGGAGGGCGGGGTACAATGAGCAGTTCTTC	CASSSRTSGRAGYNEQFF
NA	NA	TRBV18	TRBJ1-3	TGTGCCAGCTCACCAGGAACAGGTCAACAGAACACCATATATTTT	CASSPGTGQQNTIYF